Listed here is a single T cell receptor beta chain. The data derive from a study of T cell responses to AZD1222 COVID-19 vaccine. The protocol was immunoSEQ multiplex PCR, while the TCRdb copy is restricted to in-frame clones and leaves out a portion. This table holds 100,000 to 130,000 clones, about 85% found once. Trimming cost V 8 bases and J 6 bases, with 21 bases left between them. The CDR3 loop spans 15 amino acids. Germline CDR1 and CDR2: MNHEY and SVGAGI. Second doses that came at about 4 or about 12 weeks were put together. The chain combines TRBV6-5 with TRBJ2-3, with D tentatively TRBD2 (8 bases). This receptor was taken from an adult who received the AZD1222 COVID-19 vaccine. The starting material was peripheral blood, obtained 28 days after the second AZD1222 dose. CDR3 loop: CASQGSGEDRDTQYF. The CDR3 DNA reads TGTGCCAGCCAGGGTAGCGGGGAGGACAGGGATACGCAGTATTTT.